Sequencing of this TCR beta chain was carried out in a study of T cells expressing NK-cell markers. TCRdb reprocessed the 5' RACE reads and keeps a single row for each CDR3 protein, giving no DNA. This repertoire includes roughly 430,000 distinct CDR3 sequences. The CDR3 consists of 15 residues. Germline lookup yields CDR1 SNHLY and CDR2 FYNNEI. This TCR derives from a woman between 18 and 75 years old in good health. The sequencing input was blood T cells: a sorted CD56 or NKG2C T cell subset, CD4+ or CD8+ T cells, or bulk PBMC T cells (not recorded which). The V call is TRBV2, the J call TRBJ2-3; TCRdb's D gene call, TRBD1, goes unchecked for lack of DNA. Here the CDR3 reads CASRGQGTRTDTQYF.